A single T cell receptor (beta chain) is shown here with its context. What it binds is unknown. This entry comes from a study of OX40 agonist ivuxolimab in advanced cancers. Study overall: Earlier treatment with anti-PD-1, anti-PD-L1 or anti-CTLA-4 was permitted, and roughly 42% had received some.

Measured with immunoSEQ multiplex PCR; TCRdb has only the in-frame clones, and not every one. The sample yields more than 80,000 clones, around 88% seen once. CDR1 and CDR2 (germline): SEHNR, FQNEAQ (reference sequence). The CDR3 totals 12 residues. The V and J ends lost 5 bases and 8 bases respectively, with 12 bases between them. On cycle 4 day 1 and cycle 7 day 1, as well as at baseline, blood was sampled. General study results and limits: Clonal expansion from baseline to week 6 occurred in both CD4+ and CD8+ T cells. Expansion of clones was among the lowest in partial responders at 0.1-3.0 mg/kg.

This clonotype originated in an adult with an advanced solid tumor such as melanoma, head and neck, liver or kidney cancer. The V gene is TRBV7-9, the J gene TRBJ1-2; D is perhaps TRBD1 (6 bases). Sample: CD4+ or CD8+ T cells sorted from blood, taken in a trial of the OX40 agonist ivuxolimab. The CDR3 here is CASSHSTGGYTF. The CDR3 DNA follows: TGTGCCAGCAGCCATTCCACAGGGGGCTACACCTTC.